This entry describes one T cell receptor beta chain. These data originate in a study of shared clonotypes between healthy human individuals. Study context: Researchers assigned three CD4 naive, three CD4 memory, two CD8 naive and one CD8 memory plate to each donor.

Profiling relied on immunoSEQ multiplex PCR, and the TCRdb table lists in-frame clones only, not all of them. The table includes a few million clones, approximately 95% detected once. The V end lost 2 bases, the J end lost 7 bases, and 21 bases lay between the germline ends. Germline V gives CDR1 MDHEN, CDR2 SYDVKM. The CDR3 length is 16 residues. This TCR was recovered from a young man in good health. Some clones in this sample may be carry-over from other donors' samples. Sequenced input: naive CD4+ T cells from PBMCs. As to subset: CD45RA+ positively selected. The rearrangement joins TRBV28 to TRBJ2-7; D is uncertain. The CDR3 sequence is CASSLNRQIPRGEQYF. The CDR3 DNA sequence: TGTGCCAGCAGTTTAAACCGCCAGATTCCTCGTGGAGAGCAGTACTTC.